This TCR beta chain came from a study of blood T cell repertoires in COVID-19. Study summary: Sites in the United States, Italy and Spain provided acute and convalescent COVID-19 samples.

Authors' processing steps: Amplification with reference gene primers provided the estimates of nucleated cell counts. Measured with immunoSEQ multiplex PCR; TCRdb has only the in-frame clones, and not every one. V and J calls and clone size are copied from that table; D and trimming were computed from the DNA. The table includes about 220,000 clones, approximately 86% detected once. The clonotype originates from a woman between 45 and 60 years old with COVID-19, enrolled during active disease. What was sequenced was peripheral blood.

The CDR3 nucleotides are TGCGCCAGCAGTGAAGTCCCAGGGGCGAGTTACGAGCAGTACTTC. This codes for CASSEVPGASYEQYF. V and J are TRBV10-1 and TRBJ2-7; TRBD1 is a possible D gene (6 bases). CDR1 is WNHNN and CDR2 is SYGVQD in the germline V gene (reference sequence). The CDR3 runs to 15 residues. V was trimmed by 3 bases and J by 4 bases, leaving 16 bases between them.